This T cell receptor beta chain was found in a study of blood T cell repertoires in COVID-19. Study summary: Among Cohort 3 donors, those recovered had two negative PCRs, clearance, or symptom resolution. Both acute and convalescent COVID-19 samples were obtained from the United States, Italy and Spain.

Profiling relied on immunoSEQ multiplex PCR, and the TCRdb table lists in-frame clones only, not all of them. The table has approximately 170,000 clones, 79% seen once. Cohorts were assigned according to the clinical history that participants reported. Between the trimmed V and J ends, which lost 7 bases and 6 bases, there was a span of 22 bases. This CDR3 has 16 residues. The V gene's germline CDR1 is LGHNT and CDR2 FRNRAP. The V gene is TRBV12-5, the J gene TRBJ2-1, with D possibly TRBD2 on 7 matching bases. This TCR was recovered from a woman aged 70-85 years in a cohort exposed to, infected with or recovered from COVID-19 (not recorded which). Sequences were obtained from PBMCs or T cells enriched from blood (not recorded which). In DNA, the CDR3 is TGTGCTAGTGACCCCGGGGGCGGGAGATGGTCCAATGAGCAGTTCTTC. Translated, it gives CASDPGGGRWSNEQFF.